Shown below are 18 T cell receptor beta chains from a single sample sequenced in a study of blood T cell repertoires in COVID-19. The data were produced by immunoSEQ multiplex PCR, yet TCRdb's version contains in-frame clones alone and is incomplete. The sample contains 100,000 or so clones, around four fifths of which appear only once. Sequenced: peripheral blood. The receptors shown here come from a man aged 45-65 years with active or convalescent COVID-19.

The rearrangement joins TRBV27 to TRBJ2-7, with D uncertain. From germline, CDR1 is MNHEY and CDR2 SMNVEV (reference sequence). The CDR3 runs to 13 residues. Trimming left V 3 bases short and J 4 bases short, with 10 bases between. The CDR3 is CASSFFPQYEQYF. The CDR3 nucleotides read TGTGCCAGCAGTTTTTTCCCCCAATACGAGCAGTACTTC.

The CDR3 coding sequence is TGCGCCAGCAGGACAGGACCCGTCTCTGGGGCCAACGTCCTGACTTTC. Encoded protein: CASRTGPVSGANVLTF. The genes are TRBV5-1 and TRBJ2-6, with D perhaps matching TRBD1 (6 bases). Trimming left V 5 bases short and J 0 bases short, with 12 bases between. The CDR3 is made up of 16 amino acids. Germline lookup yields CDR1 SGHRS and CDR2 YFSETQ.

This chain uses TRBV20-1 with TRBJ2-5; D uncertain. Germline V gives CDR1 DFQATT, CDR2 SNEGSKA (reference sequence). The V end lost 6 bases, the J end lost 3 bases, and 5 bases lay between the germline ends. This CDR3 comprises 10 residues. This CDR3 reads CSAVEETQYF. The CDR3 DNA sequence: TGCAGTGCCGTAGAAGAGACCCAGTACTTC.

In this sample, this clone turned up once. This rearrangement joins TRBV7-2 to TRBJ2-1; the match to TRBD2 covers 7 bases. This CDR3 region has 16 residues. The V and J ends lost 0 bases and 2 bases, in that order; junction bases with no gene match: 4. CDR1 and CDR2 (germline): SGHTA, FQGNSA. For the CDR3, the DNA is TGTGCCAGCAGCTTAGCTTCTAGCGGAGCCTACAATGAGCAGTTCTTC. It yields the protein CASSLASSGAYNEQFF.

The chain recombines TRBV28 with TRBJ2-3; 8 bases map to TRBD2. V was pared by 4 bases and J by 0 bases, with 9 bases of the junction left unmatched. Germline V gene lookup returns CDR1 MDHEN and CDR2 SYDVKM. The CDR3 consists of 17 residues. In DNA form, the CDR3 reads TGTGCCAGCAGTTCACCCCAACTAGCGGAGAGCACAGATACGCAGTATTTT. Translating gives CASSSPQLAESTDTQYF.

The J gene is TRBJ1-1, the V gene TRBV24-1; TRBD1 might be the D (5 bases). Germline V CDR1 and CDR2: KGHDR, SFDVKD. CDR3 length: 15 residues. The V and J ends lost 4 bases and 3 bases respectively, with 14 bases between them. This CDR3 reads CATSDAGGGYTEAFF. CDR3 sequence (DNA): TGTGCCACCAGTGACGCGGGGGGGGGTTACACTGAAGCTTTCTTT.

This sequence joins TRBV19 and TRBJ2-1, with 16 bases fitting TRBD2. Germline trimming cut 3 bases from V and 7 bases from J; bases unmatched to any gene: 3. The CDR3 covers 16 residues. From germline, CDR1 is LNHDA and CDR2 SQIVND (reference sequence). CDR3 residues: CASSIGTSGRANEQFF. CDR3 in DNA: TGTGCCAGTAGTATCGGGACTAGCGGGAGGGCAAATGAGCAGTTCTTC.

The chain links TRBV2 to TRBJ2-1; TRBD1 aligns across 10 bases. The CDR3 totals 14 residues. Trimming took 5 bases from V and 12 from J; bases not matched to a gene: 10. CDR1 is SNHLY, CDR2 FYNNEI, per germline. This chain's CDR3 is CASSLDRGPRGQFF. Written as DNA, the CDR3 is TGTGCCAGCAGTCTAGACAGGGGGCCTAGGGGGCAGTTCTTC.

The genes are TRBV11-3 and TRBJ2-4; TRBD2 matches 7 bases. In germline, CDR1 is SGHNT, CDR2 YENEEA. This CDR3 spans 16 amino acids. The junction had 12 bases not matched to a gene; V was cut back by 1 base and J by 9 bases. This CDR3 is CASSLVWTTGGGIQYF. The CDR3 DNA sequence: TGTGCCAGCAGCTTAGTTTGGACTACGGGGGGTGGCATTCAGTACTTC.

The J gene is TRBJ2-1, the V gene TRBV7-9; 9 bases match TRBD2. Germline loops: CDR1 SEHNR, CDR2 FQNEAQ (reference sequence). The CDR3 is 15 amino acids. V trimming: 0 bases; J trimming: 8 bases; junction bases outside the gene matches: 5. The CDR3 nucleotides are TGTGCCAGCAGCTTAGCAGGTAGCGGGAGCGATGAGCAGTTCTTC. Amino acid sequence: CASSLAGSGSDEQFF.

The rearrangement joins TRBV9 to TRBJ1-1, with 8 bases that match TRBD1. V shed 4 bases, J shed 1 base, and the junction held 3 bases outside the gene matches. The CDR3 contains 14 residues. CDR1 SGDLS and CDR2 YYNGEE come from the germline V gene. CDR3 nucleotides: TGTGCCAGCAGCACAGGGACAGGGAACACTGAAGCTTTCTTT. As protein: CASSTGTGNTEAFF.

V and J are TRBV6-6 and TRBJ1-5, with 8 bases identical to TRBD1. The CDR3 spans 15 residues. V was pared by 4 bases and J by 10 bases, with 12 bases of the junction left unmatched. Germline V gene sequence: CDR1 MNHNY, CDR2 SVGAGI (reference sequence). The CDR3 is CASSSGTGTGGPQHF. In DNA form, the CDR3 reads TGTGCCAGCAGTTCCGGGACAGGTACGGGGGGCCCCCAGCATTTT.

The chain recombines TRBV3-1 (or the pseudogene TRBV3-2) with TRBJ1-1; D uncertain. V was pared by 4 bases and J by 1 base, with 7 bases between. CDR1 and CDR2 (germline): LGHDT, YNNKEL (reference sequence). This CDR3 comprises 13 residues. The CDR3 loop is CASSPGGNTEAFF. CDR3 sequence (DNA): TGTGCCAGCAGCCCCGGTGGGAACACTGAAGCTTTCTTT.

This sequence joins TRBV19 and TRBJ2-1; no clear D gene. Trimming removed 7 bases from V and 0 bases from J, with 13 bases in between. Germline V gene lookup returns CDR1 LNHDA and CDR2 SQIVND (reference sequence). The CDR3 length is 15 residues. The CDR3 DNA follows: TGTGCCAGTAAGCTCAGCGAAAGCTCCTACAATGAGCAGTTCTTC. Its protein is CASKLSESSYNEQFF.

This clone was detected once. The chain recombines TRBV29-1 with TRBJ2-5; a weak D match, TRBD1 (7 bases). The CDR3 is 12 amino acids. From germline, CDR1 is SQVTM and CDR2 ANQGSEA. Trimming stripped 5 bases from V and 5 bases from J, with 12 bases between. The CDR3 DNA is TGCAGCGTTCAACAGGGGAGGGAGACCCAGTACTTC. Its protein is CSVQQGRETQYF. Combining the CDR3 with reference TRBV29-1 and TRBJ2-5 gives the whole variable domain SAVISQKPSRDICQRGTSLTIQCQVDSQVTMMFWYRQQPGQSLTLIATANQGSEATYESGFVIDKFPISRPNLTFSTLTVSNMSPEDSSIYLCSVQQGRETQYFGPGTRLLVL.

V usage is TRBV2 and J usage is TRBJ2-2, with 9 bases aligning to TRBD1. The CDR3 totals 12 residues. V gave up 6 bases and J gave up 11 bases; unmatched junction bases: 4. CDR1 and CDR2 from the germline V gene are SNHLY and FYNNEI. The CDR3 reads CASSLQGAELFF. For the CDR3, the DNA is TGTGCCAGCAGCTTACAGGGGGCAGAGCTGTTTTTT. Drawing the rest from reference TRBV2 and TRBJ2-2, the complete variable domain is EPEVTQTPSHQVTQMGQEVILRCVPISNHLYFYWYRQILGQKVEFLVSFYNNEISEKSEIFDDQFSVERPDGSNFTLKIRSTKLEDSAMYFCASSLQGAELFFGEGSRLTVL.

The CDR3: CAIGQGLDSPLHF. The CDR3 nucleotides are TGTGCCATCGGACAGGGGTTGGATTCACCCCTCCACTTT. The rearrangement links TRBV10-3 to TRBJ1-6, with 9 bases identical to TRBD1. The CDR3 extends over 13 amino acids. Germline lookup yields CDR1 ENHRY and CDR2 SYGVKD. Germline trimming cut 8 bases from V and 8 bases from J; bases unmatched to any gene: 4.

CDR3 sequence: CASSPWRDRGNYGYTF. CDR3 DNA: TGTGCCAGCAGCCCTTGGAGGGACAGGGGGAATTATGGCTACACCTTC. This chain links TRBV21-1 with TRBJ1-2; TRBD1 is taken as the D call from the table, unchecked against the DNA. TRBV21-1 represents a pseudogene. CDR3 length: 16 residues.